This T cell receptor beta chain emerged from a study of beta chain features in type 1 diabetes. Study-wide points: Among all four CD4+ subsets, Type 1 diabetes patients had TCRB CDR3s that were moderately but significantly shorter.

The junction had 4 bases not matched to a gene; V was cut back by 5 bases and J by 5 bases. CDR1 is SEHNR, CDR2 FQNEAQ, per germline (reference sequence). The CDR3 length is 13 residues. In its sample, this clone was seen a few times. Its antigen is unidentified. The investigators reverse transcribed all of the isolated RNA, so they sequenced expressed TCRB transcripts. Using immunoSEQ multiplex PCR, the repertoire was profiled, and TCRdb retains in-frame clones only, with some absent. The table shows approximately 270,000 clones, with around an eighth occurring only once. The sample taken for sequencing was naive CD4+ T cells from blood. This chain links TRBV7-9 with TRBJ2-5, with 8 bases fitting TRBD1. The receptor's source is a man aged 25-45 years with type 1 diabetes. CDR3 DNA sequence: TGTGCCAGCAGCCAACAGGGGGTTGAGACCCAGTACTTC. Its translation: CASSQQGVETQYF.